This record looks at one T cell receptor beta chain sequence and its context. Its antigen is unidentified. The data originate from a study of cytomegalovirus exposure and HLA in healthy donors. Study as a whole: Among the 398 genotyped donors, 70% to 85% were placed in the Caucasian-associated ancestry cluster.

The CDR3 sequence is 16 residues long. The trim removed 8 bases at V and 0 bases at J, leaving 6 bases unmatched. CDR1 is MRHNA and CDR2 is SNTAGT in the germline V gene. PCR used 60 Vbeta primers and 13 Jbeta primers. This table comes from immunoSEQ multiplex PCR, and its TCRdb copy is limited to in-frame clones, with some not included. The table includes 130,000 to 150,000 clones, about three quarters detected once. Study-level findings and limits: Earlier results showed most TCR beta V segments being productive about 90% or about 30% of the time. Rare TCR sequences dominated, though some public TCRs recurred in many donors. Later analysis placed DRB1 highest and HLA-C lowest in TCR association rates, which differed by HLA locus.

This receptor was obtained from a man aged 18 to 29 in good health and CMV-seronegative. This rearrangement joins TRBV6-4 to TRBJ2-3; 12 bases agree with TRBD2. Sequencing input: PBMCs. The DNA of the CDR3 is TGTGCCAGCGGGCCCCTAGCGGGGGGGAGCACAGATACGCAGTATTTT. Encoded protein: CASGPLAGGSTDTQYF.